The source of this T cell receptor beta chain is a study of shared clonotypes between healthy human individuals. Study-wide results and caveats: Naive subsets, compared against memory subsets, generally had larger estimated richness values. In contrast to clonotypes shared by all four donors, non-shared clonotypes had lower generation probabilities.

Several immunoSEQ plates held equal portions of the genomic DNA taken from each subset. TCRdb's copy holds only in-frame clones and misses some; the assay was immunoSEQ multiplex PCR. The profile shows 2 million to 2.5 million clones, more than 90% of them singletons. A split of CD4+ cells into CD45RA+ naive and CD45RA-negative memory subsets was performed. Comments on this clone: Its target is unknown.

The ends lost 0 bases at V and 9 bases at J; junction bases unmatched: 11. The CDR3 length is 15 residues. Germline CDR1 reads SGHKS; CDR2 reads YYEKEE (reference sequence). Sample: naive CD4+ T cells sorted from blood. Subset noted: CD45RA+ positively selected. The chain couples TRBV5-5 to TRBJ2-5; TRBD2 matches 7 bases. The sequence came from a man aged 18 to 30 in good health. CDR3: CASSLAEGLSLPQYF. The CDR3 bases are TGTGCCAGCAGCTTGGCCGAGGGACTATCTTTACCCCAGTACTTC.